The 32 T cell receptor beta chains presented below share a single source sample, sequenced in a study of blood T cell repertoires in COVID-19. Profiled with immunoSEQ multiplex PCR; TCRdb holds only in-frame clones, not every one. The table lists about 18,000 clones, 75% to 85% of them singletons. Material for sequencing was peripheral blood. The receptors come from a man older than 75 with acute or convalescent COVID-19.

The rearrangement joins TRBV7-2 to TRBJ1-5; possible D gene TRBD1, 5 bases. V dropped 4 bases and J dropped 2 bases, with 15 bases sitting between them. The germline V gene encodes CDR1 SGHTA and CDR2 FQGNSA. The CDR3 covers 16 residues. The CDR3 sequence: CASSSGVVHGNQPQHF. CDR3 DNA: TGTGCCAGCAGCTCGGGGGTTGTGCATGGCAATCAGCCCCAGCATTTT.

This rearrangement joins TRBV2 to TRBJ1-3; a possible D gene is TRBD1 (6 bases). V lost 6 bases and J lost 0, with 9 bases in between. The germline gives CDR1 SNHLY, CDR2 FYNNEI. The CDR3 is 14 residues long. The CDR3 DNA is TGTGCCAGCAGAGAACAGGGCTCTGGAAACACCATATATTTT. Its protein is CASREQGSGNTIYF.

The chain is built from TRBV19 and TRBJ2-7, with 8 bases matching TRBD1. In germline, CDR1 is LNHDA, CDR2 SQIVND (reference sequence). CDR3 size: 15 residues. Trimming cost V 7 bases and J 3 bases; bases outside gene matches: 11. The CDR3 DNA follows: TGTGCCAGTACCCCAGGACAGGGAGGAAACTACGAGCAGTACTTC. Its protein is CASTPGQGGNYEQYF.

This clone was counted a single time. The rearrangement links TRBV12-3 or TRBV12-4 to TRBJ2-1; 7 bases agree with TRBD1. V lost 5 bases, J lost 10 bases, and 5 bases stayed unmatched. This CDR3 is built from 12 residues. The CDR3 nucleotides are TGTGCCAGCAGTAGAGGGACAGTGGAGCAGTTCTTC. Translating gives CASSRGTVEQFF.

The chain has TRBV7-2 and TRBJ2-7; maybe TRBD2 (5 bases). There are 15 residues in the CDR3. CDR1 SGHTA and CDR2 FQGNSA come from the germline V gene. Between the trimmed V and J ends, which lost 1 base and 1 base, there was a span of 11 bases. CDR3 sequence (DNA): TGTGCCAGCAGCTTAGGGACTGCATCATCCTACGAGCAGTACTTC. Its protein product is CASSLGTASSYEQYF. The whole variable domain, remainder taken from reference TRBV7-2 and TRBJ2-7, is GAGVSQSPSNKVTEKGKDVELRCDPISGHTALYWYRQSLGQGLEFLIYFQGNSAPDKSGLPSDRFSAERTGGSVSTLTIQRTQQEDSAVYLCASSLGTASSYEQYFGPGTRLTVT.

V gene TRBV7-2 combines with J gene TRBJ2-7, with a weak D call TRBD1 (6 bases). Germline CDR1 is SGHTA and CDR2 is FQGNSA. The V and J ends lost 0 bases and 6 bases respectively, with 18 bases between them. The CDR3 length is 16 residues. CDR3 sequence reads: CASSLAGTPPLSEQYF. In DNA, the CDR3 is TGTGCCAGCAGCTTAGCCGGGACACCGCCTCTCTCCGAGCAGTACTTC.

This clone occurred a few times. The rearrangement links TRBV18 to TRBJ1-3, with 7 positions matching TRBD1. Germline loops: CDR1 KGHSH, CDR2 LQKENI. There are 14 residues in the CDR3. Trimming removed 0 bases from V and 8 bases from J; junction bases left unmatched: 4. This CDR3 reads CASSPPYRGDTIYF. In DNA form, the CDR3 reads TGTGCCAGCTCACCACCTTACAGGGGAGACACCATATATTTT.

V is TRBV6-2 or TRBV6-3 and J is TRBJ1-2; D gene ambiguous. The CDR3 runs to 14 residues. Germline V lookup: CDR1 MNHEY, CDR2 SVGEGT. Trimming shortened V by 6 bases and J by 3 bases, and 14 bases separated the two germline ends. DNA of the CDR3: TGTGCCAGCAGCGAAAGCAATCCTCACTATGGCTACACCTTC. This codes for CASSESNPHYGYTF.

This chain uses TRBV11-2 with TRBJ2-5; TRBD2 matches at 8 bases. Per germline, CDR1 SGHAT and CDR2 FQNNGV. J gave up 2 bases and V 1 base, and 3 bases lay outside the gene matches. The CDR3 sequence is 15 residues long. The CDR3 DNA sequence: TGTGCCAGCAGCTTAGGTAGCGGGGTTCAAGAGACCCAGTACTTC. It yields the protein CASSLGSGVQETQYF.

This clone was observed a handful of times. The chain uses TRBV19 and TRBJ1-1; D remains ambiguous. The CDR3 has 14 amino acids. The germline CDR1 and CDR2 sequences are LNHDA and SQIVND (reference sequence). V dropped 3 bases and J dropped 3 bases, with 11 bases sitting between them. CDR3 in DNA: TGTGCCAGTAGTATGGGCAGGATGGACACTGAAGCTTTCTTT. This codes for CASSMGRMDTEAFF.

The chain employs TRBV2 and TRBJ2-2, with TRBD2 matching 7 bases. Germline V gene lookup returns CDR1 SNHLY and CDR2 FYNNEI. With 7 bases clipped from V and 4 bases from J, the junction kept 6 bases outside the gene matches. CDR3 length equals 14 residues. CDR3 protein: CASTRGVITGELFF. The CDR3 DNA is TGTGCCAGCACCCGGGGGGTTATCACCGGGGAGCTGTTTTTT.

This rearrangement joins TRBV3-1 (or the pseudogene TRBV3-2) to TRBJ2-5; 10 bases match TRBD2. V lost 2 bases to trimming and J lost 4 bases; unmatched junction nucleotides: 4. The germline V gene encodes CDR1 LGHDT and CDR2 YNNKEL (reference sequence). The CDR3 covers 15 residues. Here the CDR3 reads CASSQRVAGGETQYF. The CDR3 DNA follows: TGTGCCAGCAGCCAACGGGTAGCGGGGGGAGAGACCCAGTACTTC.

The chain combines TRBV7-6 with TRBJ2-5, with a tentative D call TRBD1 (6 bases). Germline lookup yields CDR1 SGHVS and CDR2 FNYEAQ. The CDR3 length is 14 residues. V was cut by 6 bases and J by 5 bases, with 16 bases left in between. Here the CDR3 DNA reads TGTGCCAGCAGTACAGCGTGGGGGCCGGAGACCCAGTACTTC. This encodes CASSTAWGPETQYF.

V and J are TRBV9 and TRBJ2-1, with D unresolved. The CDR3 runs to 15 residues. Deletions cut 4 bases from V and 2 bases from J, with 13 bases between. CDR1 and CDR2 from the germline V gene are SGDLS and YYNGEE. The CDR3 DNA reads as TGTGCCAGCAGCCTACTTCCCCTTACCTACAATGAGCAGTTCTTC. Its translation: CASSLLPLTYNEQFF.

This chain uses TRBV9 with TRBJ1-3, with D possibly matching TRBD1 (5 bases). Germline V gene lookup returns CDR1 SGDLS and CDR2 YYNGEE. There are 17 residues in the CDR3. Trimming removed 2 bases at V and 0 bases at J, with 15 bases between. As DNA, the CDR3 is TGTGCCAGCAGCGTCTCAGTGGGGCCACTCTCTGGAAACACCATATATTTT. Its translation is CASSVSVGPLSGNTIYF.

The chain links TRBV4-3 to TRBJ1-6; unclear D gene. The CDR3 covers 17 residues. The germline gives CDR1 LGHNA, CDR2 YSLEER. Trimming left V 0 bases short and J 10 bases short, with 19 bases between. CDR3: CASSQEVVTIPESPLHF. Here the CDR3 DNA reads TGCGCCAGCAGCCAAGAAGTGGTGACAATACCGGAATCACCCCTCCACTTT.

This clone was counted only a few times. The J gene is TRBJ1-6, the V gene TRBV14, with unresolved D. V gave up 4 bases and J gave up 10 bases, with 8 bases separating them. The CDR3 length is 12 residues. The germline V gene has CDR1 SGHDN and CDR2 FVKESK. CDR3 nucleotide sequence: TGTGCCAGCAGCCTAACGGAGTCACCCCTCCACTTT. Protein sequence: CASSLTESPLHF.

V and J are TRBV3-1 (or the pseudogene TRBV3-2) and TRBJ2-7, with 7 bases fitting TRBD1. The ends lost 6 bases at V and 6 bases at J; junction bases unmatched: 11. This CDR3 spans 14 amino acids. Germline V lookup: CDR1 LGHDT, CDR2 YNNKEL (reference sequence). The CDR3 sequence is CASSRTGKGLEQYF. Here the CDR3 DNA reads TGTGCCAGCAGTCGGACAGGCAAGGGGCTCGAGCAGTACTTC.

The gene calls are TRBV2 and TRBJ1-5; possible D gene TRBD1, 5 bases. The V end lost 4 bases, the J end lost 8 bases, and 15 bases lay between the germline ends. The germline gives CDR1 SNHLY, CDR2 FYNNEI. The CDR3 consists of 14 residues. CDR3 DNA: TGTGCCAGCAGTGGACAGTTGCATGGTGAGCCCCAGCATTTT. Translated, it gives CASSGQLHGEPQHF.

The chain is built from TRBV30 and TRBJ1-6; D possibly corresponds to TRBD1 (6 bases). Between the trimmed V and J ends, which lost 8 bases and 6 bases, there was a span of 20 bases. The length of the CDR3 is 15 residues. The germline gives CDR1 GTSNPN, CDR2 SVGIG (reference sequence). The CDR3 DNA sequence: TGTGCCAGAAACACAGGGAGTGAGTTTAATTCACCCCTCCACTTT. Translating gives CARNTGSEFNSPLHF.

The V call is TRBV6-4, the J call TRBJ2-5; D remains unclear. This CDR3 has 13 amino acids. Looked up from germline, CDR1 is MRHNA and CDR2 is SNTAGT. V was cut by 4 bases and J by 7 bases, with 13 bases left in between. The CDR3: CASSADPGGTQYF. The CDR3 nucleotides are TGTGCCAGCAGTGCCGACCCCGGCGGGACCCAGTACTTC.

The chain joins TRBV5-1 to TRBJ1-4; 7 nucleotides line up with TRBD1. The CDR3 has 14 amino acids. Germline values: CDR1 SGHRS, CDR2 YFSETQ. Trimming took 4 bases from V and 6 from J; bases not matched to a gene: 6. DNA for the CDR3: TGCGCCAGCAGCGTAAGAACAGGGGATGAAAAACTGTTTTTT. It yields the protein CASSVRTGDEKLFF.

The chain joins TRBV7-2 to TRBJ1-1; D uncertain. Trimming took 0 bases from V and 0 from J, leaving 8 bases between them. The CDR3 is 15 residues long. The germline gives CDR1 SGHTA, CDR2 FQGNSA. CDR3 nucleotides: TGTGCCAGCAGCTTAGCCGAGAGGATGAACACTGAAGCTTTCTTT. It yields the protein CASSLAERMNTEAFF. The whole variable domain, remainder taken from reference TRBV7-2 and TRBJ1-1, is GAGVSQSPSNKVTEKGKDVELRCDPISGHTALYWYRQSLGQGLEFLIYFQGNSAPDKSGLPSDRFSAERTGGSVSTLTIQRTQQEDSAVYLCASSLAERMNTEAFFGQGTRLTVV.

The chain joins TRBV5-5 to TRBJ1-1; TRBD1 matches 8 bases. Germline CDR1 SGHKS, CDR2 YYEKEE (reference sequence). The V segment lost 4 bases and the J segment 2 bases; nucleotides outside the gene matches: 10. This CDR3 has 16 residues. CDR3 in amino acids: CASSRNPGTGNTEAFF. In nucleotides, the CDR3 is TGTGCCAGCAGCCGTAATCCCGGGACAGGAAACACTGAAGCTTTCTTT.

The chain joins TRBV9 to TRBJ2-7; 10 bases match TRBD1. V shed 3 bases, J shed 5 bases, and the junction held 5 bases outside the gene matches. The CDR3 is 14 residues long. Germline lookup yields CDR1 SGDLS and CDR2 YYNGEE. CDR3 sequence reads: CASSDGTGVDEQYF. In DNA, the CDR3 is TGTGCCAGCAGCGACGGGACAGGGGTCGACGAGCAGTACTTC.

V usage is TRBV30 and J usage is TRBJ2-3; D gene uncertain. Germline CDR1 is GTSNPN and CDR2 is SVGIG (reference sequence). The CDR3 contains 12 residues. V lost 2 bases and J 6 bases, leaving 9 bases between the germline ends. The CDR3 DNA sequence: TGTGCCTGGAGTACCGAGTCTGATACGCAGTATTTT. This translates into CAWSTESDTQYF.

The CDR3 nucleotides are TGCAGCGTTGAAAGAGGTCCGGGGGAGACCCAGTACTTC. Translation gives CSVERGPGETQYF. This chain links TRBV29-1 with TRBJ2-5; possible D gene TRBD2, 5 bases. The CDR3 is 13 residues long. Germline V gives CDR1 SQVTM, CDR2 ANQGSEA. The V end was cut by 2 bases, the J end by 5 bases, with 12 bases between.

CDR3 sequence reads: CSVEGQGLYEQYF. The DNA for the CDR3 is TGCAGCGTTGAGGGACAGGGGTTGTACGAGCAGTACTTC. V gene TRBV29-1 combines with J gene TRBJ2-7; TRBD1 agrees at 10 bases. Germline CDR1 SQVTM, CDR2 ANQGSEA. V trimming: 3 bases; J trimming: 4 bases; junction bases outside the gene matches: 3. The CDR3 runs to 13 residues.

V is TRBV4-3 and J is TRBJ1-4; D unresolved. Germline CDR1 reads LGHNA; CDR2 reads YSLEER. The CDR3 loop spans 13 amino acids. The V end was cut by 0 bases, the J end by 8 bases, with 7 bases between. DNA of the CDR3: TGCGCCAGCAGCCAAGATGAGGTAGAAAAACTGTTTTTT. As protein: CASSQDEVEKLFF.

The chain couples TRBV12-3 or TRBV12-4 to TRBJ1-2; D possibly corresponds to TRBD1 (6 bases). The V gene lost 3 bases and the J gene lost 8 bases, with 10 bases spanning the gap. The length of the CDR3 is 12 residues. The CDR3 reads CASSLGAFGYTF. The DNA of the CDR3 is TGTGCCAGCAGTTTGGGGGCCTTCGGCTACACCTTC.

This clone was detected only once. V gene TRBV24-1 combines with J gene TRBJ1-5; D perhaps matches TRBD1 (5 bases). CDR1 is KGHDR and CDR2 is SFDVKD in the germline V gene. There are 13 residues in the CDR3. Deletions cut 5 bases from V and 1 base from J, with 5 bases between. The CDR3 DNA follows: TGTGCCACCAGTGGACAGAGCAATCAGCCCCAGCATTTT. Translated, it gives CATSGQSNQPQHF.

V usage is TRBV19 and J usage is TRBJ1-5; TRBD1 matches at 9 bases. J was trimmed by 1 base and V by 7 bases; bases with no gene match: 8. Germline lookup yields CDR1 LNHDA and CDR2 SQIVND (reference sequence). The CDR3 consists of 16 residues. CDR3 protein: CASTVTGGASNQPQHF. DNA for the CDR3: TGTGCCAGTACGGTGACAGGGGGTGCGAGCAATCAGCCCCAGCATTTT.